The subject of this entry is one T cell receptor beta chain. This specimen belongs to a study of radiation and T cells in renal cell carcinoma. Treatment defined: treatment-naive control, cytoreductive nephrectomy. Clear cell pathology was present in this patient's renal cell carcinoma. Germline V lookup: CDR1 SGHVS, CDR2 FNYEAQ. The V end lost 7 bases, the J end lost 1 base, and 13 bases lay between the germline ends. The CDR3 covers 14 residues. This table comes from immunoSEQ multiplex PCR, and its TCRdb copy is limited to in-frame clones, with some not included. This sample has 15,000 or so clones, with roughly 58% found just once.

The chain recombines TRBV7-6 with TRBJ2-5, with D unresolved. The sample here was tumor tissue, taken from a patient whose treatment was nephrectomy without radiotherapy. The receptor was derived from a man aged 55 to 70 with renal cell carcinoma. The CDR3, as DNA: TGTGCCAGCACGCTTTTGGGTGGCCAAGAGACCCAGTACTTC. The encoded protein is CASTLLGGQETQYF.